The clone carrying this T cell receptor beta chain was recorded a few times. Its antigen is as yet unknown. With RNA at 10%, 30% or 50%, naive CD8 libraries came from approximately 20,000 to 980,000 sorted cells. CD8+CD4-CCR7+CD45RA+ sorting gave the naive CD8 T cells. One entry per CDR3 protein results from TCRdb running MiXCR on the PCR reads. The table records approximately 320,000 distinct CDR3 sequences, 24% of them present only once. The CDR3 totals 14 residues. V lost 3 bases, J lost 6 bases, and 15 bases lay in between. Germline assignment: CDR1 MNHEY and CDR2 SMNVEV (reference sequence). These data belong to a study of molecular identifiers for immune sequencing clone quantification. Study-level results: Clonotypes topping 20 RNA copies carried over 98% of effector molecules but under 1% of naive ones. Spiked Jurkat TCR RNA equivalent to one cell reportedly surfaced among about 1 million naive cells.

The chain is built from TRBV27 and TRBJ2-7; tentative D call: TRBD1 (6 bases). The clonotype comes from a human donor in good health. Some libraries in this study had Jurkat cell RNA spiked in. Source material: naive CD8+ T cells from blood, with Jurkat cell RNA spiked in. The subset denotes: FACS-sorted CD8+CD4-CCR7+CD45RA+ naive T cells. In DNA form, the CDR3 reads TGTGCCAGCAGTTTGTCGCCCACAGGGTCCGAGCAGTACTTC. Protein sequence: CASSLSPTGSEQYF.